This TCR beta chain was observed in a study of shared clonotypes between healthy human individuals. Per the original data handling: Junction-only sequences produced by ImmunoSEQ had no quality scores, so filtering differed. Generated by immunoSEQ multiplex PCR, the TCRdb table keeps only in-frame clones and is missing some. Clone size and the V and J calls come from that table; the DNA yielded D and trimming. The table records a few hundred thousand clones, around 67% of them present only once. Germline loops: CDR1 SNHLY, CDR2 FYNNEI. This CDR3 comprises 15 residues. Trimming pared 2 bases from V and 1 base from J, leaving 10 bases between.

This chain links TRBV2 with TRBJ2-3; D unresolved. Sequencing used memory CD4+ T cells sorted from blood. Regarding subset: CD45RA-negative fraction. This TCR was recovered from a man in his thirties or forties in good health. CDR3 region: CASSEPDGRTDTQYF. The CDR3 bases are TGTGCCAGCAGTGAACCCGACGGACGCACAGATACGCAGTATTTT.